What follows are 23 T cell receptor beta chains derived from one specimen sequenced in a study of shared clonotypes between healthy human individuals. Produced via immunoSEQ multiplex PCR; TCRdb's table is partial and in-frame only. The sample includes about 1,800,000 clones, just under 95% seen only once; the top ten take under 1.5%. Naive CD8 cells comprised CD45RO-negative, CCR7-positively selected cells, excluding terminally differentiated effector memory CD45RA+ cells. The specimen was naive CD8+ T cells sorted from blood. These receptors originate from a man aged 18 to 29 in good health.

The chain links TRBV10-3 to TRBJ1-5; possibly TRBD1 for D (6 bases). CDR1 is ENHRY, CDR2 SYGVKD, per germline. Trimming removed 0 bases from V and 7 bases from J, with 13 bases in between. This CDR3 has 15 amino acids. The CDR3 sequence is CAISESLGAGQPQHF. In DNA form, the CDR3 reads TGTGCCATCAGTGAGTCTCTGGGGGCAGGGCAGCCCCAGCATTTT.

The V call is TRBV2, the J call TRBJ2-5; 7 bases align to TRBD2. Germline loops: CDR1 SNHLY, CDR2 FYNNEI. With V trimmed by 6 bases and J by 2 bases, 6 bases remained unmatched. There are 14 residues in the CDR3. CDR3 DNA sequence: TGTGCCAGCAGCGGGGACTATTCACAAGAGACCCAGTACTTC. Its protein product is CASSGDYSQETQYF.

The chain joins TRBV29-1 to TRBJ2-7; TRBD2 matches 9 bases. J gave up 2 bases and V 3 bases, and 8 bases lay outside the gene matches. The CDR3 length is 15 residues. The germline CDR1 and CDR2 sequences are SQVTM and ANQGSEA. CDR3 DNA sequence: TGCAGCGTTGACCAAGCGGGAGGTCCGACCTACGAGCAGTACTTC. Its protein product is CSVDQAGGPTYEQYF.

This clone was picked up one time. J is TRBJ1-1 and V is TRBV10-1, with D perhaps matching TRBD1 (5 bases). The length of the CDR3 is 13 residues. The ends were cut back, 6 bases at V and 11 bases at J, with 19 bases in the middle. The V gene's germline CDR1 is WNHNN and CDR2 SYGVQD (reference sequence). CDR3: CASSEDIGGEAFF. DNA of the CDR3: TGCGCCAGCAGCGAGGACATCGGGGGAGAGGCTTTCTTT.

This sequence joins TRBV6-1 and TRBJ1-6; D is unresolved. The CDR3 length is 16 residues. V lost 3 bases and J lost 9, with 18 bases in between. Per germline, CDR1 MNHNS and CDR2 SASEGT. CDR3 amino acids: CASSDPLTDHISPLHF. The CDR3 nucleotides read TGTGCCAGCAGTGACCCACTGACCGACCATATTTCACCCCTCCACTTT.

The V and J genes are TRBV6-6 and TRBJ2-7, with 7 positions matching TRBD1. The CDR3 length is 13 residues. The germline V gene has CDR1 MNHNY and CDR2 SVGAGI (reference sequence). V was clipped by 7 bases and J by 3 bases; unmatched bases: 6. The CDR3 sequence is CASIDRVGYEQYF. CDR3 DNA: TGTGCCAGCATCGACAGGGTAGGCTACGAGCAGTACTTC.

This chain joins TRBV4-3 and TRBJ2-5; D might be TRBD1 (6 bases). The CDR3 extends over 18 amino acids. Germline-derived CDR1 and CDR2 are LGHNA and YSLEER. The germline V and J ends were trimmed by 0 bases and 2 bases, with 19 bases remaining between them. For the CDR3, the DNA is TGCGCCAGCAGCCAAGAAATCAGTGGCGAGGGGACACAAGAGACCCAGTACTTC. Translated, it gives CASSQEISGEGTQETQYF.

The chain uses TRBV7-9 and TRBJ1-5; no definite D call. The CDR3 length is 13 residues. V was cut by 3 bases and J by 4 bases, with 7 bases left in between. Germline CDR1 and CDR2: SEHNR and FQNEAQ (reference sequence). CDR3 DNA: TGTGCCAGCAGCTTTTCAGAGAATCAGCCCCAGCATTTT. Translation: CASSFSENQPQHF.

The chain uses TRBV11-2 and TRBJ2-7; D is perhaps TRBD2 (6 bases). Trimming stripped 0 bases from V and 3 bases from J, with 9 bases between. This CDR3 has 14 residues. Germline CDR1 SGHAT, CDR2 FQNNGV. CDR3 amino acids: CASSLDREFYEQYF. The CDR3 bases are TGTGCCAGCAGCTTAGATCGGGAGTTCTACGAGCAGTACTTC.

The chain has TRBV5-1 and TRBJ1-2, with TRBD1 identical over 7 bases. Germline CDR1 is SGHRS and CDR2 is YFSETQ. The ends lost 0 bases at V and 4 bases at J; junction bases unmatched: 15. This CDR3 region has 18 residues. The CDR3 loop reads CASSLAETGWAGAYGYTF. The CDR3 region has the DNA TGCGCCAGCAGCTTGGCGGAGACAGGGTGGGCCGGGGCCTATGGCTACACCTTC.

In this sample, this clone turned up once. V is TRBV2 and J is TRBJ1-1; TRBD1 is a possible D gene (6 bases). There are 15 residues in the CDR3. Germline CDR1 reads SNHLY; CDR2 reads FYNNEI. The V end was cut by 2 bases, the J end by 1 base, with 11 bases between. CDR3 loop: CASSENPTGNTEAFF. As DNA, the CDR3 is TGTGCCAGCAGTGAAAACCCGACAGGGAACACTGAAGCTTTCTTT. The full variable domain, its missing parts supplied by reference TRBV2 and TRBJ1-1, is EPEVTQTPSHQVTQMGQEVILRCVPISNHLYFYWYRQILGQKVEFLVSFYNNEISEKSEIFDDQFSVERPDGSNFTLKIRSTKLEDSAMYFCASSENPTGNTEAFFGQGTRLTVV.

This clone turned up a few times. V is TRBV2 and J is TRBJ2-7; tentatively, D is TRBD2 (6 bases). Germline V CDR1 and CDR2: SNHLY, FYNNEI. The CDR3 is made up of 12 amino acids. Trimming took off 5 bases at V and 6 bases at J, with 11 bases between the two ends. For the CDR3, the DNA is TGTGCCAGCAGTCCTAGCGCCCTCGAGCAGTACTTC. Translated, it gives CASSPSALEQYF. The variable domain in full, completed from reference TRBV2 and TRBJ2-7, reads EPEVTQTPSHQVTQMGQEVILRCVPISNHLYFYWYRQILGQKVEFLVSFYNNEISEKSEIFDDQFSVERPDGSNFTLKIRSTKLEDSAMYFCASSPSALEQYFGPGTRLTVT.

The V gene is TRBV4-1, the J gene TRBJ1-1; D is possibly TRBD1 (5 bases). CDR1 and CDR2 from the germline V gene are MGHRA and YSYEKL. The CDR3 runs 15 residues. The V end lost 0 bases, the J end lost 0 bases, and 8 bases lay between the germline ends. In DNA form, the CDR3 reads TGCGCCAGCAGCCAAGATTGGGGGGTGAACACTGAAGCTTTCTTT. Translation gives CASSQDWGVNTEAFF.

V gene TRBV25-1 combines with J gene TRBJ1-2; no firm D call. The CDR3 is 16 amino acids. Germline lookup yields CDR1 MGHDK and CDR2 SYGVNS. With 9 bases removed from V and 2 bases from J, the gap between germline ends came to 22 bases. In DNA, the CDR3 is TGTGCCAGTTTTCCGGGGTCACGTTATACAAACTATGGCTACACCTTC. It encodes CASFPGSRYTNYGYTF.

The chain's CDR3 is CAREPKRRRKTQYF. CDR3 in DNA: TGCGCCAGGGAACCCAAACGAAGGAGAAAGACCCAGTACTTC. The genes are TRBV23-1 and TRBJ2-5; D gene ambiguous. TRBV23-1 belongs to the ORF category, with a function that is uncertain. The germline V and J ends were trimmed by 9 bases and 6 bases, with 20 bases remaining between them. The CDR3 is 14 amino acids.

This clone appeared once. The rearrangement links TRBV7-2 to TRBJ2-7; 7 nucleotides agree with TRBD2. V gave up 4 bases and J gave up 1 base; unmatched junction bases: 7. Germline lookup yields CDR1 SGHTA and CDR2 FQGNSA. This CDR3 is built from 15 residues. The CDR3 loop reads CASSSEASGSYEQYF. DNA for the CDR3: TGTGCCAGCAGCTCCGAGGCTAGCGGATCCTACGAGCAGTACTTC.

The CDR3 is CASSFMGGNAYEQYF. CDR3 DNA sequence: TGTGCCAGCAGCTTCATGGGGGGGAATGCCTACGAGCAGTACTTC. The V gene is TRBV5-4, the J gene TRBJ2-7; 7 bases line up with TRBD2. The CDR3 is 15 amino acids. Trimming at V came to 2 bases and at J to 2 bases, leaving 7 bases not matched to a gene. The germline V gene encodes CDR1 SGHNT and CDR2 YYREEE (reference sequence).

As to this clone: The same CDR3 can be traced to other DNA sequences in this sample. The gene calls are TRBV28 and TRBJ1-5; the D is unclear. The CDR3 runs to 13 residues. With 5 bases removed from V and 1 base from J, the gap between germline ends came to 6 bases. Looked up from germline, CDR1 is MDHEN and CDR2 is SYDVKM. In DNA form, the CDR3 reads TGTGCCAGCAGTCCGTTCAGCAATCAGCCCCAGCATTTT. As protein: CASSPFSNQPQHF.

The CDR3 DNA reads TGCGCCAGCAGCCAAGACTCCTCTAGCGGGAGGGTTAACGGGGAGCTGTTTTTT. Protein: CASSQDSSSGRVNGELFF. The rearrangement links TRBV4-3 to TRBJ2-2, with 12 positions matching TRBD2. The CDR3 contains 18 residues. Germline V lookup: CDR1 LGHNA, CDR2 YSLEER. The J segment lost 7 bases and the V segment lost 0 bases, leaving 9 bases of the junction unmatched.

This sequence joins TRBV6-1 and TRBJ1-4, with a weak D call TRBD1 (5 bases). The CDR3 spans 17 residues. The V and J ends lost 5 bases and 0 bases respectively, with 16 bases between them. Germline V lookup: CDR1 MNHNS, CDR2 SASEGT. CDR3 coding DNA: TGTGCCAGCAGTCAAGAACCAGGGACCGCAACTAATGAAAAACTGTTTTTT. Translating it yields CASSQEPGTATNEKLFF.

This chain connects TRBV5-6 to TRBJ2-7, with D perhaps TRBD1 (5 bases). This CDR3 region has 15 residues. CDR1 and CDR2 from the germline V gene are SGHDT and YYEEEE. V was pared by 4 bases and J by 4 bases, with 18 bases between. CDR3 in DNA: TGTGCCAGCAGCATATATCCAGGGTCTCGGTACGAGCAGTACTTC. It is translated as CASSIYPGSRYEQYF.

The gene calls are TRBV4-3 and TRBJ2-1, with TRBD1 identical over 8 bases. The CDR3 loop spans 16 amino acids. The germline V gene has CDR1 LGHNA and CDR2 YSLEER. Trimming cost V 4 bases and J 6 bases; bases outside gene matches: 11. As DNA, the CDR3 is TGCGCCAGCAGCCGTTCTCCGGGACAGGTAGCCAATGAGCAGTTCTTC. It specifies CASSRSPGQVANEQFF.

The V gene is TRBV7-6, the J gene TRBJ2-1; a weak D match, TRBD2 (6 bases). Germline V CDR1 and CDR2: SGHVS, FNYEAQ. Trimming pared 3 bases from V and 7 bases from J, leaving 13 bases between. CDR3 length: 14 residues. The CDR3: CASSLGGEENEQFF. The CDR3 bases are TGTGCCAGCAGCTTGGGGGGAGAGGAGAATGAGCAGTTCTTC.